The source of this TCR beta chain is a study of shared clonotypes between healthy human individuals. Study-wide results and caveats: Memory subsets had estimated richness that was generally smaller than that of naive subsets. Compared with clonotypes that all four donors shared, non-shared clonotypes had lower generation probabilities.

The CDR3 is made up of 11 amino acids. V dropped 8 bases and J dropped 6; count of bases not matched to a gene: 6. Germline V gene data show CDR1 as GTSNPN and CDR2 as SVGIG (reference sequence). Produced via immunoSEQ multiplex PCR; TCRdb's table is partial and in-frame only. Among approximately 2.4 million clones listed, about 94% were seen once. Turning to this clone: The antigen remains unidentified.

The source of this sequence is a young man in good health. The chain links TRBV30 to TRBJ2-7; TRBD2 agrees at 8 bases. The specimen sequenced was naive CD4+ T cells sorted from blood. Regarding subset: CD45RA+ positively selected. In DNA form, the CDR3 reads TGTGCCGGTGGACTAGCTTTCGAGCAGTACTTC. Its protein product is CAGGLAFEQYF.